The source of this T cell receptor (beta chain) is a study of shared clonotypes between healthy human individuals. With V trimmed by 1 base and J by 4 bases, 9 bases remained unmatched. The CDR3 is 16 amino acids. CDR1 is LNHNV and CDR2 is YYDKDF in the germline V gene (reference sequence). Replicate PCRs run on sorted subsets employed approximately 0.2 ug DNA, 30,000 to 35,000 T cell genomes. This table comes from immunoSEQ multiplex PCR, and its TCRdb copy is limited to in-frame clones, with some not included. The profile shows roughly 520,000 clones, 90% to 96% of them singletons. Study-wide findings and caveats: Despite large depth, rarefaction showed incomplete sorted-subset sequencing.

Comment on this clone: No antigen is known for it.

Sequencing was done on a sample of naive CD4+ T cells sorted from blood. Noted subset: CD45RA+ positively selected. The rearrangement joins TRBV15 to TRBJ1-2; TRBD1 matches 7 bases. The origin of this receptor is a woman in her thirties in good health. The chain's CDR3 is CATSRGRDSLRYGYTF. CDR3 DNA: TGTGCCACCAGCAGAGGGAGGGACAGTCTCCGCTATGGCTACACCTTC.